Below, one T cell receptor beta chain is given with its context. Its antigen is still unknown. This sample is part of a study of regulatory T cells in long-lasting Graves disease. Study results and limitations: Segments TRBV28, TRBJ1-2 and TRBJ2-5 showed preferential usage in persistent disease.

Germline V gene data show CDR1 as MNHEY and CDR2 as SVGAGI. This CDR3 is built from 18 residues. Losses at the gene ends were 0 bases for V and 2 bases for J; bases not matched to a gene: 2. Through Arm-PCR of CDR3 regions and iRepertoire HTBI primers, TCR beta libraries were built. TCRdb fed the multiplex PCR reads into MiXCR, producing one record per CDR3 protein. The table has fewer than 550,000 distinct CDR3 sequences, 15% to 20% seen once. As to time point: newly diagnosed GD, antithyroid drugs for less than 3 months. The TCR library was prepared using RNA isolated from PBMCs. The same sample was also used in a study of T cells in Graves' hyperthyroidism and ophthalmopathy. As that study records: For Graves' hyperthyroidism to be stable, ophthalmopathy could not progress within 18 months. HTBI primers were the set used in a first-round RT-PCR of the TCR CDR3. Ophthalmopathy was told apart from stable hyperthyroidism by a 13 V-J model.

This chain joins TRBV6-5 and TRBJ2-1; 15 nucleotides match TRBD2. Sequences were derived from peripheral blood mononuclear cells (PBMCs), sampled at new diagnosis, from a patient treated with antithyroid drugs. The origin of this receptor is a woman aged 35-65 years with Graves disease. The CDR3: CASSYSGTSGRPYNEQFF. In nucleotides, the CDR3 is TGTGCCAGCAGTTACTCCGGGACTAGCGGGAGGCCCTACAATGAGCAGTTCTTC.